These 9 T cell receptor beta chains came from one sample sequenced in a study of OX40 agonist ivuxolimab in advanced cancers. Generated by immunoSEQ multiplex PCR, the TCRdb table keeps only in-frame clones and is missing some. The sample has tens of thousands of clones; approximately 91% are singletons. Sequenced material: CD4+ or CD8+ T cells sorted from blood, taken in a trial of the OX40 agonist ivuxolimab. These receptors all stem from an adult with an advanced solid tumor such as melanoma, head and neck, liver or kidney cancer.

V usage is TRBV9 and J usage is TRBJ2-1, with D uncertain. Trimming removed 4 bases from V and 5 bases from J, with 7 bases in between. The CDR3 spans 12 residues. The germline V gene has CDR1 SGDLS and CDR2 YYNGEE. Written as DNA, the CDR3 is TGTGCCAGCAGCCCACGGAACAATGAGCAGTTCTTC. Translated: CASSPRNNEQFF.

The genes are TRBV19 and TRBJ2-3; D is unresolved. Germline V gene sequence: CDR1 LNHDA, CDR2 SQIVND (reference sequence). V shed 3 bases and J shed 0 bases, with 10 bases lying between them. The CDR3 contains 15 residues. The CDR3 protein is CASSISLYSTDTQYF. DNA of the CDR3: TGTGCCAGTAGTATTTCACTGTATAGCACAGATACGCAGTATTTT. The entire variable domain, with the rest obtained from reference TRBV19 and TRBJ2-3, is as follows: DGGITQSPKYLFRKEGQNVTLSCEQNLNHDAMYWYRQDPGQGLRLIYYSQIVNDFQKGDIAEGYSVSREKKESFPLTVTSAQKNPTAFYLCASSISLYSTDTQYFGPGTRLTVL.

The chain combines TRBV7-9 with TRBJ1-2; D not certain. Germline assignment: CDR1 SEHNR and CDR2 FQNEAQ (reference sequence). V was clipped by 5 bases and J by 5 bases, with 9 bases between them. This CDR3 is built from 12 residues. In nucleotides, the CDR3 is TGTGCCAGCAGCCTCTTTGAATATGGCTACACCTTC. Translation gives CASSLFEYGYTF. The whole variable domain, filled in from reference TRBV7-9 and TRBJ1-2, reads DTGVSQNPRHKITKRGQNVTFRCDPISEHNRLYWYRQTLGQGPEFLTYFQNEAQLEKSRLLSDRFSAERPKGSFSTLEIQRTEQGDSAMYLCASSLFEYGYTFGSGTRLTVV.

V and J are TRBV19 and TRBJ2-2; 10 nucleotides agree with TRBD1. V shed 5 bases, J shed 6 bases, and the junction held 12 bases outside the gene matches. The CDR3 contains 17 residues. Germline V gene lookup returns CDR1 LNHDA and CDR2 SQIVND (reference sequence). The CDR3 nucleotides are TGTGCCAGTAGTTTTTTGGGACAGGGGAGGACGGCCGGGGAGCTGTTTTTT. As protein: CASSFLGQGRTAGELFF.

CDR3 nucleotide sequence: TGTGCCAGCAGCGTAGTGGCTAGCGGGGGGCGGGAGCAGTTCTTC. Translation: CASSVVASGGREQFF. V usage is TRBV9 and J usage is TRBJ2-1; 11 positions match TRBD2. Losses at the gene ends were 0 bases for V and 10 bases for J; bases not matched to a gene: 6. The germline CDR1 and CDR2 sequences are SGDLS and YYNGEE. CDR3 size: 15 residues. The full variable domain, its missing parts supplied by reference TRBV9 and TRBJ2-1, is DSGVTQTPKHLITATGQRVTLRCSPRSGDLSVYWYQQSLDQGLQFLIQYYNGEERAKGNILERFSAQQFPDLHSELNLSSLELGDSALYFCASSVVASGGREQFFGPGTRLTVL.

The chain links TRBV7-9 to TRBJ1-1; D gene unclear. The CDR3 has 14 amino acids. The ends were cut back, 1 base at V and 3 bases at J, with 9 bases in the middle. Germline assignment: CDR1 SEHNR and CDR2 FQNEAQ (reference sequence). CDR3 protein: CASSLGMADTEAFF. The CDR3 nucleotides are TGTGCCAGCAGCTTAGGGATGGCAGACACTGAAGCTTTCTTT.

This sequence joins TRBV4-1 and TRBJ2-7; D is possibly TRBD1 (5 bases). V lost 1 base and J 3 bases, leaving 7 bases between the germline ends. Per germline, CDR1 MGHRA and CDR2 YSYEKL. This CDR3 region has 13 residues. CDR3 DNA sequence: TGCGCCAGCAGCCAAGGGACACTCTACGAGCAGTACTTC. It encodes CASSQGTLYEQYF.

The V call is TRBV9, the J call TRBJ2-5, with D possibly called TRBD1 or TRBD2 (5 bases each). V lost 5 bases and J lost 2, with 16 bases in between. This CDR3 spans 15 amino acids. Germline-derived CDR1 and CDR2 are SGDLS and YYNGEE. The CDR3 DNA follows: TGTGCCAGCAGGCGGGCAGACAGCGATCAAGAGACCCAGTACTTC. It yields the protein CASRRADSDQETQYF.

The chain couples TRBV13 to TRBJ2-1, with D possibly TRBD2 on 7 matching bases. Germline CDR1 reads PRHDT; CDR2 reads FYEKMQ (reference sequence). V lost 4 bases and J lost 3, with 13 bases in between. The CDR3 has 15 residues. CDR3 in amino acids: CASSSGGLNYNEQFF. The DNA for the CDR3 is TGTGCCAGCAGCTCCGGGGGGCTCAACTACAATGAGCAGTTCTTC.